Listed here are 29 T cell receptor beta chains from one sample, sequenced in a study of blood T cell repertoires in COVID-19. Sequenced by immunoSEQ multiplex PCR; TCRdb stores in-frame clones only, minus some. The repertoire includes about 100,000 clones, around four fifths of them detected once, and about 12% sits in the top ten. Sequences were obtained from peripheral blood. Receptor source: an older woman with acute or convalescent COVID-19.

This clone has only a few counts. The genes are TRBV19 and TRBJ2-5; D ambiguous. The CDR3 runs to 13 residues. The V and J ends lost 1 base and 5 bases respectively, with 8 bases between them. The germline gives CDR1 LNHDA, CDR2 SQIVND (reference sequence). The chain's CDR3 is CASSIGGAETQYF. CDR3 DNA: TGTGCCAGTAGTATAGGAGGTGCGGAGACCCAGTACTTC.

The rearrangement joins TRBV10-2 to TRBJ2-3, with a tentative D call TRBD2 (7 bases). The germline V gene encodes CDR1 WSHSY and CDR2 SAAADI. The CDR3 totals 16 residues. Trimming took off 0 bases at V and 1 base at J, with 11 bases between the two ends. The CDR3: CASSESGGQGTDTQYF. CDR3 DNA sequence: TGCGCCAGCAGTGAGTCGGGGGGGCAGGGCACAGATACGCAGTATTTT.

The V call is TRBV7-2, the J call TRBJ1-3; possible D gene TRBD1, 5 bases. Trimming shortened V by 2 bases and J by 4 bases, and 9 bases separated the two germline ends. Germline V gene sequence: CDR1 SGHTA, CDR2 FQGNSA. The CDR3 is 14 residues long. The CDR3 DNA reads TGTGCCAGCAGCTTAACGGGGGGGGGAAACACCATATATTTT. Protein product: CASSLTGGGNTIYF.

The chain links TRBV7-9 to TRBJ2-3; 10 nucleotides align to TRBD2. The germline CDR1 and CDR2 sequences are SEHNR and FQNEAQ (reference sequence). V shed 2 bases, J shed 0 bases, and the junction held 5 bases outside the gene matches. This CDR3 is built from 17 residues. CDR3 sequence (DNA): TGTGCCAGCAGCTTATTAGCGGGGGGCTCTAGCACAGATACGCAGTATTTT. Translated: CASSLLAGGSSTDTQYF.

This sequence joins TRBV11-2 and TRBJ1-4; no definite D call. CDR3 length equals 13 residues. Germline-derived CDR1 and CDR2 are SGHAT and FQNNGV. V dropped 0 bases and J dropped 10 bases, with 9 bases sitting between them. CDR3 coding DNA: TGTGCCAGCAGCTTAGATCTCAGTCGAAAACTGTTTTTT. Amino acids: CASSLDLSRKLFF. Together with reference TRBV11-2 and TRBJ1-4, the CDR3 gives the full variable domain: EAGVAQSPRYKIIEKRQSVAFWCNPISGHATLYWYQQILGQGPKLLIQFQNNGVVDDSQLPKDRFSAERLKGVDSTLKIQPAKLEDSAVYLCASSLDLSRKLFFGSGTQLSVL.

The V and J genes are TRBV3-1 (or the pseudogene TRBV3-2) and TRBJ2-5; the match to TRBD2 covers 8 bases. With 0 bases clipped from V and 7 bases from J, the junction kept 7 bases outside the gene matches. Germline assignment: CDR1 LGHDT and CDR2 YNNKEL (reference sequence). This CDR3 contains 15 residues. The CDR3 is CASSQEAGLVGTQYF. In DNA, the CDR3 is TGTGCCAGCAGCCAAGAGGCGGGACTAGTGGGGACCCAGTACTTC.

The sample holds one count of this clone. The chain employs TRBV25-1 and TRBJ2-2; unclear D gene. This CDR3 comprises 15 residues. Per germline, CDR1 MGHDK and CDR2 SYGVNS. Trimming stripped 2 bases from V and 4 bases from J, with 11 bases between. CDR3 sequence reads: CASSEPGSTTGELFF. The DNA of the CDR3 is TGTGCCAGCAGTGAACCAGGTTCGACCACCGGGGAGCTGTTTTTT.

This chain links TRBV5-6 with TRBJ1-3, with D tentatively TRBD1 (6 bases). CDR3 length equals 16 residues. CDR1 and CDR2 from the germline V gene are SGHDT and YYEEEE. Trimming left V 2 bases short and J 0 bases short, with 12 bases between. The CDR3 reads CASSFLGQTSGNTIYF. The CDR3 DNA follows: TGTGCCAGCAGCTTTTTAGGACAGACCTCTGGAAACACCATATATTTT.

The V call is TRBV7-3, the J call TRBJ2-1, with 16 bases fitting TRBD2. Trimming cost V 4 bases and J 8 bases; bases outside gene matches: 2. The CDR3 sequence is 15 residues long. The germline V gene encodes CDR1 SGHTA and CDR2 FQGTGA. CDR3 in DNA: TGTGCCAGCAGCTCAGGGACTAGCGGGGGGGATGAGCAGTTCTTC. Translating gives CASSSGTSGGDEQFF.

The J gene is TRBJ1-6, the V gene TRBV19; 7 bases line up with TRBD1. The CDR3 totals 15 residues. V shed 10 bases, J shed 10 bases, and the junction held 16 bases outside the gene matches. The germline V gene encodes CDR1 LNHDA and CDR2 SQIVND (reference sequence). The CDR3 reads CATREGAIQNSPLHF. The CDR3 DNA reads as TGTGCCACCCGAGAGGGGGCGATTCAAAACTCACCCCTCCACTTT. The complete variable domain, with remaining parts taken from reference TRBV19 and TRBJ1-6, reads DGGITQSPKYLFRKEGQNVTLSCEQNLNHDAMYWYRQDPGQGLRLIYYSQIVNDFQKGDIAEGYSVSREKKESFPLTVTSAQKNPTAFYLCATREGAIQNSPLHFGNGTRLTVT.

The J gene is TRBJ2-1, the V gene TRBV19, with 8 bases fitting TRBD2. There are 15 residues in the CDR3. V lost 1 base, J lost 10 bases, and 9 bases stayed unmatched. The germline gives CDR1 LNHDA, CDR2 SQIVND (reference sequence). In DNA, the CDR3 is TGTGCCAGTAGTATAGCCCAGGGACTAGGGACGGAGCAGTTCTTC. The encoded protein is CASSIAQGLGTEQFF.

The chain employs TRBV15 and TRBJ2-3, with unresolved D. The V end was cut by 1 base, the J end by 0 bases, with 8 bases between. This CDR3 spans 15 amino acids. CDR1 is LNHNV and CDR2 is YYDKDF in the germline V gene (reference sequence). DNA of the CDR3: TGTGCCACCAGCAGAGGTCCGTCTAGCACAGATACGCAGTATTTT. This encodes CATSRGPSSTDTQYF.

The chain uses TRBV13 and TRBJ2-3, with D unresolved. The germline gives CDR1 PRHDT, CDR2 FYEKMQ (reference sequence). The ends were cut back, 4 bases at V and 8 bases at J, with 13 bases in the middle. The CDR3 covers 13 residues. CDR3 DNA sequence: TGTGCCAGCAGCTCCGAACTTAGCCGTACGCAGTATTTT. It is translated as CASSSELSRTQYF.

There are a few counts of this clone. CDR3 nucleotides: TGTGCCAGCACCTTCTCCGGGGGCCAAGAGACCCAGTACTTC. Its protein product is CASTFSGGQETQYF. The rearrangement uses TRBV6-6 and TRBJ2-5, with D maybe TRBD2 (6 bases). Germline assignment: CDR1 MNHNY and CDR2 SVGAGI (reference sequence). The CDR3 loop spans 14 amino acids. V gave up 7 bases and J gave up 1 base, with 13 bases separating them.

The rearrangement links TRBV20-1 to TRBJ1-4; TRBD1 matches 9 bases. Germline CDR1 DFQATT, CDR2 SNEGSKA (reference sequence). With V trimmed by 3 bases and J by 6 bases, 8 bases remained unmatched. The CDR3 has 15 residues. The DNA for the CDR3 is TGCAGTGCTAGTTCTCCGGGACAGGGTGATGAAAAACTGTTTTTT. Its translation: CSASSPGQGDEKLFF.

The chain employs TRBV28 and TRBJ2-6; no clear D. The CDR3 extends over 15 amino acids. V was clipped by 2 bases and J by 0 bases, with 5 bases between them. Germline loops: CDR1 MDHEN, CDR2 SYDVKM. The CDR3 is CASSLGLSGANVLTF. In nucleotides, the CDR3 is TGTGCCAGCAGTTTAGGGCTCTCTGGGGCCAACGTCCTGACTTTC.

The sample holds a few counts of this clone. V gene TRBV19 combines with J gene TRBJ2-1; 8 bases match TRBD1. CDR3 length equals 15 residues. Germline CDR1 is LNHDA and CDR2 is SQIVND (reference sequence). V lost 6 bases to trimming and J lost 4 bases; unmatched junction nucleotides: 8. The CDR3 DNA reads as TGTGCCAGTAGCCCCGCAGGGGGCTTTTACAATGAGCAGTTCTTC. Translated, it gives CASSPAGGFYNEQFF.

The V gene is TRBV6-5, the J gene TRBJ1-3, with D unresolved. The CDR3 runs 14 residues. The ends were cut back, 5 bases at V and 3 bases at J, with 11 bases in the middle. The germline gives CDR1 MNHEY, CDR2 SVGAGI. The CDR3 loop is CASSQAGFGNTIYF. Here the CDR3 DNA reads TGTGCCAGCAGTCAGGCGGGGTTTGGAAACACCATATATTTT.

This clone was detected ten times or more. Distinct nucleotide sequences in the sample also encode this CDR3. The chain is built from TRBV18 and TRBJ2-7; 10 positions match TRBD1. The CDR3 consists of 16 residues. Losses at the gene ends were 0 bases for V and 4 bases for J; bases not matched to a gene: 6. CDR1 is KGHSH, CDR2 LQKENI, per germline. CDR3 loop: CASSPPGQGSPYEQYF. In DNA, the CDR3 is TGTGCCAGCTCACCACCGGGACAGGGGTCTCCGTACGAGCAGTACTTC.

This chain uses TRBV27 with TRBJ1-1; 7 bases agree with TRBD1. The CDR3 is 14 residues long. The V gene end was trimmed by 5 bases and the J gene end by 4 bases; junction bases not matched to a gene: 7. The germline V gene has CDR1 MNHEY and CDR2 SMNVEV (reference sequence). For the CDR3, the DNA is TGTGCCAGCAGTCTTATTCAGGGGGGCACTGAAGCTTTCTTT. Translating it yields CASSLIQGGTEAFF.

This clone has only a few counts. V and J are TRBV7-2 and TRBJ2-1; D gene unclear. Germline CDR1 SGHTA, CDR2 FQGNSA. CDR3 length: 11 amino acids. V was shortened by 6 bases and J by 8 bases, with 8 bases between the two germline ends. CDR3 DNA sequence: TGTGCCAGCAGTCTTATCGATGAGCAGTTCTTC. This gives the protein CASSLIDEQFF.

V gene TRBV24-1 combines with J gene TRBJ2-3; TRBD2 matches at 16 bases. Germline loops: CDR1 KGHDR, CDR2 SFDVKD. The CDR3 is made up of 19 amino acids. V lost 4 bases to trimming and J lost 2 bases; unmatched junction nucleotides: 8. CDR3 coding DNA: TGTGCCACCAGTGAACATCCCGGGACTAGCGGGGGGGCCACAGATACGCAGTATTTT. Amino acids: CATSEHPGTSGGATDTQYF.

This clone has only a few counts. CDR3 nucleotide sequence: TGTGCCAGCAGCCTTCAGGAATCCGATTCACCCCTCCACTTT. Its translation: CASSLQESDSPLHF. V and J are TRBV7-8 and TRBJ1-6; D is ambiguous. The CDR3 loop spans 14 amino acids. CDR1 and CDR2 (germline): SGHVS, FQNEAQ. Deletions cut 5 bases from V and 8 bases from J, with 13 bases between.

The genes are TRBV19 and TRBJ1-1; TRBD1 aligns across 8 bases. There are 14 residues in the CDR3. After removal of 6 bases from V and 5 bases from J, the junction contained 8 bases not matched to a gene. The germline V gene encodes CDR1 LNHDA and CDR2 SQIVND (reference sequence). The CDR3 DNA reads TGTGCCAGTAGCACTCAGGGGGCTGATACTGAAGCTTTCTTT. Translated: CASSTQGADTEAFF.

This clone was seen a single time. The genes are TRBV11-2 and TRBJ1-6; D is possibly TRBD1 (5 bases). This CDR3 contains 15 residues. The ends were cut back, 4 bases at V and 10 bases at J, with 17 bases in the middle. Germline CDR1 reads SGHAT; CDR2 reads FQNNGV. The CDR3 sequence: CASSSLQGMGSPLHF. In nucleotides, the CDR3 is TGTGCCAGCAGCTCGTTGCAGGGCATGGGCTCACCCCTCCACTTT.

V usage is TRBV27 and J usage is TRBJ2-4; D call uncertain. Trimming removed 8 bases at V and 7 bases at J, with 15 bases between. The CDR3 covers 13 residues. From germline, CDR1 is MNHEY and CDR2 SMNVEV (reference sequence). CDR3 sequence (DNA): TGTGCCAGCGCCCGTGGAACAGCCAACATTCAGTACTTC. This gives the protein CASARGTANIQYF.

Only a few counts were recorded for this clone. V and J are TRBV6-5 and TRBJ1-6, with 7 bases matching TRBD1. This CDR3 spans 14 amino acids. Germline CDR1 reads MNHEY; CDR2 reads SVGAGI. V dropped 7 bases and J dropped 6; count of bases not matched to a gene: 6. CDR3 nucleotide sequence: TGTGCCAGCACCGAGACAGGGTTTAATTCACCCCTCCACTTT. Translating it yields CASTETGFNSPLHF.

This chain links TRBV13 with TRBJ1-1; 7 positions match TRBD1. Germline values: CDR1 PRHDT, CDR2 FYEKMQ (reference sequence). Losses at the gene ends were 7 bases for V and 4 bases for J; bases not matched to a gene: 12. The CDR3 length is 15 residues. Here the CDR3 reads CASTLVTGQGTEAFF. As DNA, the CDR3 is TGTGCCAGCACCTTGGTGACAGGGCAGGGCACTGAAGCTTTCTTT.

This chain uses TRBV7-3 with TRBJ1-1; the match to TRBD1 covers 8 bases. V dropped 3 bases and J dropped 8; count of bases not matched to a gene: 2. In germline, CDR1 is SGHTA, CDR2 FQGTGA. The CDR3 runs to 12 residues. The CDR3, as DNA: TGTGCCAGCAGCTTTGACAGGGGCGAAGCTTTCTTT. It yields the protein CASSFDRGEAFF.